The 27 T cell receptor beta chains presented below share a single source sample, sequenced in a study of T-cell memory formation after mild COVID-19. TCRdb re-analysed the 5' RACE reads in MiXCR, keeping a single row per CDR3 protein. The data contain about 12,000 distinct CDR3 sequences, approximately 15% of them seen just once; the ten biggest clones take up around three fifths. The sample was PBMCs or a T cell subset sorted from them (not recorded which). These receptors were taken from a man aged 18-30 years who had mild COVID-19 (a few samples of this study predate the infection). Cell type and time point are not known.

There are many counts of this clonotype. The chain has TRBV7-2 and TRBJ2-3, with D unclear. The CDR3 spans 13 residues. Germline V CDR1 and CDR2: SGHTA, FQGNSA. Trimming stripped 0 bases from V and 3 bases from J, with 4 bases between. The CDR3 region has the DNA TGTGCCAGCAGCTTAGCTCGTACAGATACGCAGTATTTT. It translates to CASSLARTDTQYF.

This clonotype was detected ten times or more. The chain is built from TRBV6-6 and TRBJ1-3; a possible D gene is TRBD1 (6 bases). V was clipped by 2 bases and J by 0 bases, with 14 bases between them. The CDR3 loop spans 17 amino acids. Germline CDR1 MNHNY, CDR2 SVGAGI (reference sequence). CDR3 amino acids: CASSYTAGASSGNTIYF. In DNA form, the CDR3 reads TGTGCCAGCAGTTACACTGCAGGGGCGAGCTCTGGAAACACCATATATTTT.

This clonotype has a handful of counts. The rearrangement uses TRBV4-1 and TRBJ2-5; D might be TRBD1 (6 bases). The CDR3 has 18 amino acids. V was pared by 0 bases and J by 5 bases, with 22 bases between. Germline CDR1 is MGHRA and CDR2 is YSYEKL. The CDR3 reads CASSQEPPIGGLCETQYF. The DNA for the CDR3 is TGCGCCAGCAGCCAAGAGCCCCCCATTGGGGGCTTATGTGAGACCCAGTACTTC.

This clonotype is labeled medium-sized. The gene calls are TRBV7-6 and TRBJ2-3; D remains ambiguous. V lost 4 bases to trimming and J lost 0 bases, with 5 bases between them. Germline V lookup: CDR1 SGHVS, CDR2 FNYEAQ. CDR3 length: 13 amino acids. The CDR3, as DNA: TGTGCCAGCAGCTACACTAGCACAGATACGCAGTATTTT. Its translation is CASSYTSTDTQYF.

This chain joins TRBV6-5 and TRBJ1-2; D gene uncertain. Germline V gene sequence: CDR1 MNHEY, CDR2 SVGAGI. The CDR3 contains 13 residues. V lost 4 bases to trimming and J lost 3 bases, with 9 bases between them. CDR3 in amino acids: CASSCSRDYGYTF. In DNA, the CDR3 is TGTGCCAGCAGTTGCTCGAGAGACTATGGCTACACCTTC.

This clonotype was recorded many times. V gene TRBV4-1 combines with J gene TRBJ2-1, with 8 nucleotides matching TRBD1. The CDR3 length is 17 residues. V lost 4 bases to trimming and J lost 2 bases; unmatched junction nucleotides: 10. Germline V lookup: CDR1 MGHRA, CDR2 YSYEKL. The CDR3 region has the DNA TGCGCCAGCAGCCTATGGACAGGGAGGCTGACCTACAATGAGCAGTTCTTC. Protein: CASSLWTGRLTYNEQFF.

The V gene is TRBV7-6, the J gene TRBJ2-5; unclear D gene. Trimming left V 0 bases short and J 5 bases short, with 10 bases between. CDR3 length equals 14 residues. Germline-derived CDR1 and CDR2 are SGHVS and FNYEAQ. The CDR3 is CASSLAGFGETQYF. CDR3 nucleotides: TGTGCCAGCAGCTTAGCAGGGTTCGGGGAGACCCAGTACTTC.

This clonotype was detected ten times or more. V gene TRBV29-1 combines with J gene TRBJ2-1; the match to TRBD2 covers 9 bases. The CDR3 has 13 residues. CDR1 SQVTM and CDR2 ANQGSEA come from the germline V gene. Losses at the gene ends were 6 bases for V and 10 bases for J; bases not matched to a gene: 10. CDR3 in amino acids: CSVKPGLAGEQFF. In DNA form, the CDR3 reads TGCAGCGTGAAACCGGGACTAGCAGGGGAGCAGTTCTTC.

In its sample, this clonotype was seen a few times. V is TRBV12-5 and J is TRBJ2-5; TRBD2 matches at 7 bases. The germline CDR1 and CDR2 sequences are LGHNT and FRNRAP. V shed 8 bases and J 5 bases; nucleotides not matched to a gene: 5. The CDR3 runs 12 residues. CDR3 residues: CASSEGGETQYF. CDR3 DNA sequence: TGTGCTAGTAGCGAGGGAGGGGAGACCCAGTACTTC.

The rearrangement links TRBV5-1 to TRBJ1-2; D remains unclear. Trimming removed 2 bases at V and 4 bases at J, with 12 bases between. This CDR3 is 14 amino acids long. Per germline, CDR1 SGHRS and CDR2 YFSETQ. CDR3 residues: CASSFHDPLYGYTF. DNA of the CDR3: TGCGCCAGCAGCTTCCATGATCCCCTCTATGGCTACACCTTC.

This clonotype was recorded a few times. The chain has TRBV7-2 and TRBJ2-1, with 13 bases identical to TRBD2. The ends lost 3 bases at V and 9 bases at J; junction bases unmatched: 8. Per the germline V gene, CDR1 is SGHTA and CDR2 is FQGNSA. The length of the CDR3 is 16 residues. The DNA of the CDR3 is TGTGCCAGCAGCTTGGGGCCGGGACTAGCGGGGTTTGAGCAGTTCTTC. Its translation: CASSLGPGLAGFEQFF.

This clonotype was observed at least ten times. The J gene is TRBJ2-7, the V gene TRBV5-1; D gene unclear. CDR3 length: 13 amino acids. The V gene's germline CDR1 is SGHRS and CDR2 YFSETQ. Between the trimmed V and J ends, which lost 0 bases and 3 bases, there was a span of 7 bases. DNA for the CDR3: TGCGCCAGCAGCTTGGGCCATGGCTACGAGCAGTACTTC. Translation: CASSLGHGYEQYF.

Ten or more counts support this clonotype. The V call is TRBV7-9, the J call TRBJ2-4; tentative D call: TRBD2 (5 bases). The CDR3 loop spans 16 amino acids. V was cut by 4 bases and J by 0 bases, with 13 bases left in between. Germline loops: CDR1 SEHNR, CDR2 FQNEAQ (reference sequence). CDR3 nucleotide sequence: TGTGCCAGCAGCTCCCGTGCGGGTTCAGCCAAAAACATTCAGTACTTC. Translated: CASSSRAGSAKNIQYF.

The table lists this clonotype with many counts. The rearrangement uses TRBV19 and TRBJ2-3; D is ambiguous. The V gene lost 3 bases and the J gene lost 4 bases, with 11 bases spanning the gap. This CDR3 has 14 residues. From germline, CDR1 is LNHDA and CDR2 SQIVND (reference sequence). In DNA, the CDR3 is TGTGCCAGTAGTATTACTCCCAGGTCAGATACGCAGTATTTT. Encoded protein: CASSITPRSDTQYF.

This clonotype was seen a handful of times. The rearrangement joins TRBV5-1 to TRBJ1-1; D is perhaps TRBD1 (5 bases). The V end lost 1 base, the J end lost 1 base, and 5 bases lay between the germline ends. The CDR3 loop spans 13 amino acids. The germline CDR1 and CDR2 sequences are SGHRS and YFSETQ. The chain's CDR3 is CASSLRGNTEAFF. In nucleotides, the CDR3 is TGCGCCAGCAGCTTGAGGGGGAACACTGAAGCTTTCTTT.

The chain uses TRBV7-9 and TRBJ2-5, with D unresolved. Germline-derived CDR1 and CDR2 are SEHNR and FQNEAQ (reference sequence). The CDR3 runs to 13 residues. Trimming removed 5 bases at V and 2 bases at J, with 9 bases between. This chain's CDR3 is CASSPSGQETQYF. The DNA of the CDR3 is TGTGCCAGCAGCCCCTCCGGGCAAGAGACCCAGTACTTC.

This clonotype was observed many times. The V gene is TRBV12-3 or TRBV12-4, the J gene TRBJ1-1; 8 bases fit TRBD1. The CDR3 is made up of 14 amino acids. After removal of 7 bases from V and 1 base from J, the junction contained 5 bases not matched to a gene. The CDR3 is CASTQDRGNTEAFF. The CDR3 DNA sequence: TGTGCCAGCACCCAAGACAGGGGGAACACTGAAGCTTTCTTT.

This chain links TRBV19 with TRBJ1-1, with TRBD1 as a possible D gene (6 bases). The CDR3 is made up of 13 amino acids. Germline V gene data show CDR1 as LNHDA and CDR2 as SQIVND (reference sequence). V dropped 3 bases and J dropped 1 base, with 6 bases sitting between them. CDR3 nucleotide sequence: TGTGCCAGTAGTATGGACAGGAACACTGAAGCTTTCTTT. It encodes CASSMDRNTEAFF.

This rearrangement joins TRBV5-1 to TRBJ2-7; tentative D call: TRBD2 (5 bases). This CDR3 spans 14 amino acids. V was pared by 4 bases and J by 7 bases, with 18 bases between. Germline CDR1 reads SGHRS; CDR2 reads YFSETQ. The CDR3 sequence is CASSAAVGVGEQYF. As DNA, the CDR3 is TGCGCCAGCAGCGCGGCCGTCGGGGTTGGGGAGCAGTACTTC.

This clonotype was seen ten or more times. The chain links TRBV18 to TRBJ2-1; TRBD2 matches at 8 bases. Germline CDR1 and CDR2: KGHSH and LQKENI. This CDR3 comprises 13 residues. With V trimmed by 6 bases and J by 10 bases, 8 bases remained unmatched. The CDR3: CASSGLGGQEQFF. The CDR3, as DNA: TGTGCCAGCTCGGGACTAGGTGGGCAAGAGCAGTTCTTC.

This clonotype showed up many times. The chain is built from TRBV12-3 or TRBV12-4 and TRBJ1-1; the match to TRBD1 covers 10 bases. Trimming took 6 bases from V and 8 from J; bases not matched to a gene: 15. The CDR3 runs 16 residues. The CDR3 here is CASSSTTGGAGAEAFF. The CDR3 DNA follows: TGTGCCAGCAGCTCCACGACAGGGGGCGCTGGGGCAGAAGCTTTCTTT.

The rearrangement joins TRBV6-2 or TRBV6-3 to TRBJ2-7; tentatively, D is TRBD1 or TRBD2 (5 bases each). Germline values: CDR1 MNHEY, CDR2 SVGEGT. Trimming removed 6 bases at V and 3 bases at J, with 15 bases between. The CDR3 spans 14 residues. CDR3 sequence: CASRRWDGSYEQYV. The DNA of the CDR3 is TGTGCCAGCAGACGTTGGGACGGAAGCTACGAGCAGTACGTC.

This clonotype was recorded at least ten times. CDR3 amino acids: CASSFGPRSQRSYNEQFF. In DNA form, the CDR3 reads TGTGCCAGCAGCTTCGGGCCCCGGAGTCAACGCTCCTACAATGAGCAGTTCTTC. The rearrangement links TRBV7-2 to TRBJ2-1; D not certain. The CDR3 is 18 residues long. The V gene lost 3 bases and the J gene lost 0 bases, with 18 bases spanning the gap. Germline values: CDR1 SGHTA, CDR2 FQGNSA.

This clonotype was counted many times. V is TRBV4-1 and J is TRBJ1-6; no reliable D call. The V end was cut by 8 bases, the J end by 4 bases, with 6 bases between. The CDR3 spans 12 residues. Looked up from germline, CDR1 is MGHRA and CDR2 is YSYEKL. The CDR3 bases are TGCGCCAGCGGAAGTTATAATTCACCCCTCCACTTT. It translates to CASGSYNSPLHF.

This clonotype appeared a few times. The chain links TRBV20-1 to TRBJ2-7; 16 bases match TRBD2. The CDR3 consists of 17 residues. Germline CDR1 DFQATT, CDR2 SNEGSKA (reference sequence). The V gene end was trimmed by 3 bases and the J gene end by 4 bases; junction bases not matched to a gene: 9. In DNA, the CDR3 is TGCAGTGCTAGGGGACTAGCGGGGGGGCAGGGTATTTACGAGCAGTACTTC. It translates to CSARGLAGGQGIYEQYF.

This clonotype has ten or more counts. The chain combines TRBV9 with TRBJ2-5; weak D call: TRBD2 (6 bases). V shed 5 bases and J shed 5 bases, with 13 bases lying between them. The CDR3 is 13 residues long. Germline loops: CDR1 SGDLS, CDR2 YYNGEE. CDR3 residues: CASSDGDLETQYF. For the CDR3, the DNA is TGTGCCAGCAGTGACGGGGACTTGGAGACCCAGTACTTC.

The CDR3 nucleotides are TGCGCCAGCAGCCAAGGATCCAGGGGGAGGGAGACCCAGTACTTC. Its translation: CASSQGSRGRETQYF. The chain uses TRBV4-3 and TRBJ2-5; D possibly corresponds to TRBD1 (7 bases). This CDR3 comprises 15 residues. The germline V gene encodes CDR1 LGHNA and CDR2 YSLEER. V lost 1 base to trimming and J lost 5 bases, with 14 bases between them.